This T cell receptor beta chain derives from a study of control samples from healthy donors and cancer patients. Some clones are missing from TCRdb's copy, which holds only in-frame ones; the method was immunoSEQ multiplex PCR. The data contain tens of thousands of clones, approximately 91% of them seen just once; the ten biggest clones take up 7.2%. The CDR3 totals 12 residues. CDR1 and CDR2 from the germline V gene are MGHDK and SYGVNS. Trimming stripped 2 bases from V and 8 bases from J, with 6 bases between. J is TRBJ1-4 and V is TRBV25-1; D not resolved. The sequenced sample was blood. The clonotype was recovered from a man aged 50 to 60 in good health. As DNA, the CDR3 is TGTGCCAGCAGTGAACAGCGGGAAAAACTGTTTTTT. Encoded protein: CASSEQREKLFF. The full variable domain, with the rest looked up from reference TRBV25-1 and TRBJ1-4, is EADIYQTPRYLVIGTGKKITLECSQTMGHDKMYWYQQDPGMELHLIHYSYGVNSTEKGDLSSESTVSRIRTEHFPLTLESARPSHTSQYLCASSEQREKLFFGSGTQLSVL.